The 26 T cell receptor beta chains listed next were all sequenced from one sample in a study of neoadjuvant anti-PD-1 for oral cavity cancer. Some clones are missing from TCRdb's copy, which holds only in-frame ones; the method was immunoSEQ multiplex PCR. Among over 15,000 clones listed, over 65% were seen once. The specimen was PBMCs, collected before nivolumab (anti-PD-1) treatment. All receptors derive from a person between 35 and 79 years old with oral cavity squamous cell carcinoma.

This chain uses TRBV10-1 with TRBJ2-7, with 7 bases matching TRBD1. From germline, CDR1 is WNHNN and CDR2 SYGVQD (reference sequence). The CDR3 runs 14 residues. Trimming at V came to 0 bases and at J to 7 bases, leaving 6 bases not matched to a gene. The CDR3 sequence is CASSESFSGGEQYF. The CDR3 nucleotides are TGCGCCAGCAGTGAGTCGTTTTCAGGGGGTGAGCAGTACTTC.

V is TRBV7-9 and J is TRBJ2-2; 7 bases match TRBD1. CDR1 is SEHNR, CDR2 FQNEAQ, per germline (reference sequence). V lost 6 bases to trimming and J lost 6 bases; unmatched junction nucleotides: 7. The CDR3 spans 14 residues. The CDR3 region is CASRKTGDPGELFF. CDR3 DNA: TGTGCCAGCAGGAAAACAGGGGATCCCGGGGAGCTGTTTTTT.

The genes are TRBV6-1 and TRBJ2-2, with 8 bases that match TRBD1. Germline V lookup: CDR1 MNHNS, CDR2 SASEGT. The CDR3 is 13 residues long. The junction had 4 bases not matched to a gene; V was cut back by 6 bases and J by 7 bases. CDR3 amino acids: CASRGQVGGELFF. The CDR3 coding sequence is TGTGCCAGCAGGGGACAGGTGGGCGGGGAGCTGTTTTTT.

The chain joins TRBV2 to TRBJ2-7; 7 bases match TRBD1. Losses at the gene ends were 5 bases for V and 0 bases for J; bases not matched to a gene: 4. The germline V gene encodes CDR1 SNHLY and CDR2 FYNNEI. CDR3 length: 14 residues. The CDR3 region is CASSSRDSSYEQYF. In DNA form, the CDR3 reads TGTGCCAGCAGTTCCCGGGACAGCTCCTACGAGCAGTACTTC.

The rearrangement links TRBV10-3 to TRBJ1-2, with D perhaps matching TRBD1 (5 bases). The CDR3 totals 12 residues. CDR1 is ENHRY and CDR2 is SYGVKD in the germline V gene. Trimming stripped 8 bases from V and 3 bases from J, with 10 bases between. The CDR3 reads CAIPDTYYGYTF. The CDR3 DNA reads as TGTGCCATCCCGGACACATACTATGGCTACACCTTC.

The chain joins TRBV7-9 to TRBJ2-7, with D possibly being TRBD2 (5 bases). V lost 4 bases, J lost 3 bases, and 13 bases lay in between. This CDR3 comprises 14 residues. In germline, CDR1 is SEHNR, CDR2 FQNEAQ (reference sequence). Here the CDR3 reads CASSYGSEGYEQYF. The CDR3 DNA is TGTGCCAGCAGCTACGGTAGCGAAGGCTACGAGCAGTACTTC.

This chain's CDR3 is CASSLAGDRNEQFF. DNA for the CDR3: TGTGCCAGCAGCTTAGCCGGGGACAGAAATGAGCAGTTCTTC. The rearrangement joins TRBV11-3 to TRBJ2-1; 7 positions agree with TRBD1. This CDR3 region has 14 residues. V trimming: 1 base; J trimming: 7 bases; junction bases outside the gene matches: 4. The germline CDR1 and CDR2 sequences are SGHNT and YENEEA.

The rearrangement joins TRBV11-2 to TRBJ2-3; 10 bases are shared with TRBD1. This CDR3 comprises 15 residues. Germline loops: CDR1 SGHAT, CDR2 FQNNGV. V lost 1 base to trimming and J lost 8 bases; unmatched junction nucleotides: 6. The CDR3 nucleotides read TGTGCCAGCAGCTTAGGGGGACAGGGGATTGCTACGCAGTATTTT. Protein product: CASSLGGQGIATQYF. Full variable domain (remainder filled in from reference TRBV11-2 and TRBJ2-3): EAGVAQSPRYKIIEKRQSVAFWCNPISGHATLYWYQQILGQGPKLLIQFQNNGVVDDSQLPKDRFSAERLKGVDSTLKIQPAKLEDSAVYLCASSLGGQGIATQYFGPGTRLTVL.

J is TRBJ1-2 and V is TRBV6-5; 8 bases line up with TRBD1. The trim removed 6 bases at V and 8 bases at J, leaving 11 bases unmatched. The CDR3 runs 14 residues. Germline CDR1 and CDR2: MNHEY and SVGAGI. The CDR3 protein is CASRDQGASRGYTF. CDR3 bases: TGTGCCAGCAGGGACCAGGGGGCGTCTCGCGGCTACACCTTC.

This chain connects TRBV30 to TRBJ2-1; possible D gene TRBD2, 6 bases. With 3 bases removed from V and 2 bases from J, the gap between germline ends came to 11 bases. Germline V gene lookup returns CDR1 GTSNPN and CDR2 SVGIG (reference sequence). The length of the CDR3 is 14 residues. The DNA of the CDR3 is TGTGCCTGGAGGGGGGACTCCACCTACAATGAGCAGTTCTTC. This encodes CAWRGDSTYNEQFF.

This clone was seen a few times. This sequence joins TRBV6-5 and TRBJ1-1; unclear D gene. There are 11 residues in the CDR3. V lost 6 bases to trimming and J lost 1 base, with 3 bases between them. The germline V gene encodes CDR1 MNHEY and CDR2 SVGAGI. The CDR3 protein is CASRRNTEAFF. Written as DNA, the CDR3 is TGTGCCAGCAGGAGGAACACTGAAGCTTTCTTT.

This chain uses TRBV7-2 with TRBJ2-7; D gene unclear. The CDR3 extends over 13 amino acids. Trimming left V 2 bases short and J 3 bases short, with 8 bases between. The germline CDR1 and CDR2 sequences are SGHTA and FQGNSA. The CDR3 DNA reads as TGTGCCAGCAGCTTACCGCCAGTCTACGAGCAGTACTTC. Its translation: CASSLPPVYEQYF.

The genes are TRBV2 and TRBJ1-3, with 9 bases matching TRBD1. CDR3 length equals 15 residues. The germline V gene has CDR1 SNHLY and CDR2 FYNNEI. V was pared by 5 bases and J by 2 bases, with 4 bases of the junction left unmatched. In DNA form, the CDR3 reads TGTGCCAGCAGTCCTCGACAGGGGGCTGGAAACACCATATATTTT. Protein product: CASSPRQGAGNTIYF.

The V gene is TRBV10-3, the J gene TRBJ2-3; TRBD2 aligns across 7 bases. This CDR3 comprises 12 residues. Germline V lookup: CDR1 ENHRY, CDR2 SYGVKD. J gave up 6 bases and V 6 bases, and 3 bases lay outside the gene matches. CDR3 coding DNA: TGTGCCATCAGCGAGGGAGGGGATACGCAGTATTTT. This translates into CAISEGGDTQYF.

The chain has TRBV6-5 and TRBJ1-1; D gene ambiguous. The CDR3 extends over 16 amino acids. The V end lost 0 bases, the J end lost 4 bases, and 15 bases lay between the germline ends. Germline V gene lookup returns CDR1 MNHEY and CDR2 SVGAGI. Here the CDR3 reads CASSYSSTGLRTEAFF. CDR3 sequence (DNA): TGTGCCAGCAGTTACTCGAGTACTGGTTTGCGCACTGAAGCTTTCTTT.

The chain links TRBV29-1 to TRBJ2-7; TRBD1 might be the D (5 bases). This CDR3 is built from 12 residues. Per the germline V gene, CDR1 is SQVTM and CDR2 is ANQGSEA. The V and J ends lost 0 bases and 9 bases respectively, with 12 bases between them. This chain's CDR3 is CSVEDLTTGQYF. In nucleotides, the CDR3 is TGCAGCGTTGAAGATCTAACAACAGGGCAGTACTTC.

This clone was detected only a few times. J is TRBJ2-7 and V is TRBV27, with 7 bases lining up with TRBD1. Losses at the gene ends were 3 bases for V and 4 bases for J; bases not matched to a gene: 9. This CDR3 has 15 residues. CDR1 and CDR2 from the germline V gene are MNHEY and SMNVEV (reference sequence). The CDR3 region is CASSFNRGSVYEQYF. CDR3 DNA sequence: TGTGCCAGCAGTTTCAACAGGGGCTCGGTTTACGAGCAGTACTTC.

The CDR3: CASSLDLASNIQYF. CDR3 sequence (DNA): TGCGCCAGCAGCTTGGATCTAGCGTCGAACATTCAGTACTTC. The chain couples TRBV5-1 to TRBJ2-4; D perhaps matches TRBD2 (6 bases). Germline lookup yields CDR1 SGHRS and CDR2 YFSETQ. V lost 0 bases and J 7 bases, leaving 11 bases between the germline ends. The CDR3 has 14 residues.

This chain links TRBV19 with TRBJ1-2; 7 bases line up with TRBD1. This CDR3 is 15 amino acids long. Unmatched junction bases numbered 7, after V lost 5 bases and J lost 1 base. Germline values: CDR1 LNHDA, CDR2 SQIVND (reference sequence). The CDR3 loop is CASSPTGTDNYGYTF. In DNA, the CDR3 is TGTGCCAGTAGTCCAACCGGGACAGATAACTATGGCTACACCTTC.

This clone appeared a few times. The chain combines TRBV19 with TRBJ2-2; D remains unclear. Per the germline V gene, CDR1 is LNHDA and CDR2 is SQIVND (reference sequence). This CDR3 has 13 residues. Trimming stripped 1 base from V and 6 bases from J, with 6 bases between. The CDR3 is CASSIGTAGELFF. In DNA form, the CDR3 reads TGTGCCAGTAGTATAGGGACGGCCGGGGAGCTGTTTTTT.

Written as DNA, the CDR3 is TGCTTATGCGATTCCGGGCCTCTGGGCACTGAAGCTTTCTTT. Translated: CLCDSGPLGTEAFF. V and J are TRBV29-1 and TRBJ1-1; D not certain. Germline V lookup: CDR1 SQVTM, CDR2 ANQGSEA. The CDR3 runs to 14 residues.

This clone has a single count. V is TRBV28 and J is TRBJ1-3; D gene unclear. Between the trimmed V and J ends, which lost 5 bases and 4 bases, there was a span of 12 bases. The CDR3 has 14 amino acids. Germline V gene lookup returns CDR1 MDHEN and CDR2 SYDVKM. CDR3 coding DNA: TGTGCCAGCAGTCTTATCCAAGGGGGAAACACCATATATTTT. Translating gives CASSLIQGGNTIYF. Complete variable domain (other parts from reference TRBV28 and TRBJ1-3): DVKVTQSSRYLVKRTGEKVFLECVQDMDHENMFWYRQDPGLGLRLIYFSYDVKMKEKGDIPEGYSVSREKKERFSLILESASTNQTSMYLCASSLIQGGNTIYFGEGSWLTVV.

The rearrangement links TRBV5-4 to TRBJ2-3, with D perhaps given as TRBD1 or TRBD2 (5 bases each). CDR1 is SGHNT and CDR2 is YYREEE in the germline V gene (reference sequence). This CDR3 is 14 amino acids long. Between the trimmed V and J ends, which lost 4 bases and 2 bases, there was a span of 11 bases. DNA of the CDR3: TGTGCCAGCAGCCCGGGGCTTTCCACAGATACGCAGTATTTT. Residues: CASSPGLSTDTQYF.

This chain joins TRBV7-9 and TRBJ2-5; D remains ambiguous. CDR1 and CDR2 from the germline V gene are SEHNR and FQNEAQ (reference sequence). This CDR3 is built from 14 residues. V lost 5 bases, J lost 1 base, and 11 bases lay in between. The CDR3 DNA reads TGTGCCAGCAGCGTGACTGTGGTCCAAGAGACCCAGTACTTC. Translated: CASSVTVVQETQYF. The whole variable domain, remainder taken from reference TRBV7-9 and TRBJ2-5, is DTGVSQNPRHKITKRGQNVTFRCDPISEHNRLYWYRQTLGQGPEFLTYFQNEAQLEKSRLLSDRFSAERPKGSFSTLEIQRTEQGDSAMYLCASSVTVVQETQYFGPGTRLLVL.

CDR3 in DNA: TGCGCCAGCAGTGATCAAGCGGGAAGGACCGGGGAGCTGTTTTTT. Translated, it gives CASSDQAGRTGELFF. This sequence joins TRBV10-1 and TRBJ2-2, with 7 nucleotides matching TRBD2. The CDR3 has 15 amino acids. V was pared by 3 bases and J by 5 bases, with 6 bases of the junction left unmatched. Germline CDR1 WNHNN, CDR2 SYGVQD (reference sequence).

Regarding this clone: Mismatch with germline at one junction end may stem from a read error. This chain uses TRBV10-3 with TRBJ2-7; 9 positions match TRBD1. CDR3 size: 14 residues. Germline values: CDR1 ENHRY, CDR2 SYGVKD. CDR3 loop: CAIGEQGANYEQYF. The DNA for the CDR3 is TGTGCCATCGGTGAACAGGGGGCGAACTACGAGCAGTACTTC.